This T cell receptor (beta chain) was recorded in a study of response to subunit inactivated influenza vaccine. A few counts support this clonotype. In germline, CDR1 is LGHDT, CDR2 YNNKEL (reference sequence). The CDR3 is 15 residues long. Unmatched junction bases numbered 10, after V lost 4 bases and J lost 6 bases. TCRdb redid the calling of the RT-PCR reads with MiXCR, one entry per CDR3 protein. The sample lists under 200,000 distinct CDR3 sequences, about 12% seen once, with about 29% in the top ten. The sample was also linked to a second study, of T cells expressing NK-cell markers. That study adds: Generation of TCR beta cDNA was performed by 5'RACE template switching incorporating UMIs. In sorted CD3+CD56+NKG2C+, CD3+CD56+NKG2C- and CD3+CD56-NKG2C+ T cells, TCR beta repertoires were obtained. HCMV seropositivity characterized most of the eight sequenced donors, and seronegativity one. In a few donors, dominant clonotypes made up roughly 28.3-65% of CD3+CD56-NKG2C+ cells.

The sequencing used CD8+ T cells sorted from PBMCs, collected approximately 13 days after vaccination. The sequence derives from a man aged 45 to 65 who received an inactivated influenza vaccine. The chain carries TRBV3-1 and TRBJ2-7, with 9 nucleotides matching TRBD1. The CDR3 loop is CASSPGQGKNSEQYF. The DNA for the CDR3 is TGTGCCAGCAGCCCCGGACAGGGGAAGAATAGCGAGCAGTACTTC.